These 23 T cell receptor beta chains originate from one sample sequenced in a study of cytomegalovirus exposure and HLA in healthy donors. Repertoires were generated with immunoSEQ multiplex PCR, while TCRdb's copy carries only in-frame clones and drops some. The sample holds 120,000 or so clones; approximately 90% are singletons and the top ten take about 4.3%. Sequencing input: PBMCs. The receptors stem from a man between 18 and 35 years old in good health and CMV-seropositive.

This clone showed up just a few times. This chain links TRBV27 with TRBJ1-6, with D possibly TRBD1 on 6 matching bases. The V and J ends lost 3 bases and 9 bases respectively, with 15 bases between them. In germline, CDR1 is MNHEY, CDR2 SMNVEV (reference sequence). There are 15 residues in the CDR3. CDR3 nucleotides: TGTGCCAGCAGTTTCCGGACAGCCTCGATTTCACCCCTCCACTTT. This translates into CASSFRTASISPLHF.

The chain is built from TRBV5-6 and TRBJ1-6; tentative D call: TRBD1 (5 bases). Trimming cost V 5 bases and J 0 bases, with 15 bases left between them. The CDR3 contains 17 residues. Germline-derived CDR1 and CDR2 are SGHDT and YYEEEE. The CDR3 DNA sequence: TGTGCCAGCAGGCGATACAGGATTAGCTCCTATAATTCACCCCTCCACTTT. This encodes CASRRYRISSYNSPLHF.

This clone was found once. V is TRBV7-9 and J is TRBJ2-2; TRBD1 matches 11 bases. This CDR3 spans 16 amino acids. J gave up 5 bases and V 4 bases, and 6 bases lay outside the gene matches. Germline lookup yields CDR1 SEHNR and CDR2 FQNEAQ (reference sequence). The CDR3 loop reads CASSSAGTGGTGELFF. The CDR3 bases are TGTGCCAGCAGCTCCGCCGGGACAGGGGGTACCGGGGAGCTGTTTTTT.

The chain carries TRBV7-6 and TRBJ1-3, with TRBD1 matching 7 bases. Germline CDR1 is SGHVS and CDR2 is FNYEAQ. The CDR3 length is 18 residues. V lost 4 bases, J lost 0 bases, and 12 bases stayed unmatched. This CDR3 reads CASSSGPNGTVSGNTIYF. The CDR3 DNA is TGTGCCAGCAGCTCCGGACCGAACGGGACAGTCTCTGGAAACACCATATATTTT. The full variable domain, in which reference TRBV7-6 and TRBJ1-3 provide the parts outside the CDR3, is GAGVSQSPRYKVTKRGQDVALRCDPISGHVSLYWYRQALGQGPEFLTYFNYEAQQDKSGLPNDRFSAERPEGSISTLTIQRTEQRDSAMYRCASSSGPNGTVSGNTIYFGEGSWLTVV.

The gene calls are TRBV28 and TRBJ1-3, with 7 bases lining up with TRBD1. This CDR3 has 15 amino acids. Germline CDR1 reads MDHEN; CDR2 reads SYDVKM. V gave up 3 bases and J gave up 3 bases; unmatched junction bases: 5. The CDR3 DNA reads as TGTGCCAGCAGTTTGCCGACAGGGTTTGGAAACACCATATATTTT. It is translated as CASSLPTGFGNTIYF.

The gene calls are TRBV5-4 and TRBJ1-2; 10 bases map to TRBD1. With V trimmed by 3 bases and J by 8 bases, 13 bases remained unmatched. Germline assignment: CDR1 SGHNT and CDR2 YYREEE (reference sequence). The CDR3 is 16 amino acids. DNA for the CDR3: TGTGCCAGCAGCTCACAAGGGGACAGGGGAGGGTTAGGCTACACCTTC. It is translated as CASSSQGDRGGLGYTF.

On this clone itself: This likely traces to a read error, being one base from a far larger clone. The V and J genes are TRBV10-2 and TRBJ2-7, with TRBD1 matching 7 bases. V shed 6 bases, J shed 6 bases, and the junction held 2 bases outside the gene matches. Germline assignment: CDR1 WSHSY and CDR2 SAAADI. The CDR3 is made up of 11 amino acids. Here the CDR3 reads CASRAGGEQYF. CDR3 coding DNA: TGCGCCAGCAGGGCAGGGGGCGAGCAGTACTTC.

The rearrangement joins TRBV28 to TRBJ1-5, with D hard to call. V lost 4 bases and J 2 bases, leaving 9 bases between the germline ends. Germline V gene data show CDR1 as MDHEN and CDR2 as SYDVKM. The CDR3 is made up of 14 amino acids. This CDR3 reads CASSWGEGNQPQHF. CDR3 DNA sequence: TGTGCCAGCAGTTGGGGAGAGGGCAATCAGCCCCAGCATTTT. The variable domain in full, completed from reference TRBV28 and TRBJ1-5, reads DVKVTQSSRYLVKRTGEKVFLECVQDMDHENMFWYRQDPGLGLRLIYFSYDVKMKEKGDIPEGYSVSREKKERFSLILESASTNQTSMYLCASSWGEGNQPQHFGDGTRLSIL.

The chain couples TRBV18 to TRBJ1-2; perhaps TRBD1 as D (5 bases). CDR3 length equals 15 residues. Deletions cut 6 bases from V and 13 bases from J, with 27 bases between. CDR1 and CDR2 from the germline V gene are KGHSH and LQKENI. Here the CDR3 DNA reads TGTGCCAGCTCCCCCGCCGCAGGGCGTAAGTATGGCGGCACCTTC. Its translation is CASSPAAGRKYGGTF.

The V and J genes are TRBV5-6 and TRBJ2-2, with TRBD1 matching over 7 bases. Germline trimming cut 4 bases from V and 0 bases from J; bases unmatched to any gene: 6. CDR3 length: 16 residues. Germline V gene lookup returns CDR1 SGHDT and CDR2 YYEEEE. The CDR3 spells CASSKDREPNTGELFF. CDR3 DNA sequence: TGTGCCAGCAGCAAAGACAGGGAGCCGAACACCGGGGAGCTGTTTTTT. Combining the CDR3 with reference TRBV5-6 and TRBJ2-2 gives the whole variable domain DAGVTQSPTHLIKTRGQQVTLRCSPKSGHDTVSWYQQALGQGPQFIFQYYEEEERQRGNFPDRFSGHQFPNYSSELNVNALLLGDSALYLCASSKDREPNTGELFFGEGSRLTVL.

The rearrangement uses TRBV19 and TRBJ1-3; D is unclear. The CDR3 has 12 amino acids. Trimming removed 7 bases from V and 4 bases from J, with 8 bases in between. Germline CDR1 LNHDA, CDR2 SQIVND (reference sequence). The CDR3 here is CASTARGNTIYF. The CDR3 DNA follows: TGTGCCAGTACTGCCCGGGGAAACACCATATATTTT. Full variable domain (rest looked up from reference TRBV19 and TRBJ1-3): DGGITQSPKYLFRKEGQNVTLSCEQNLNHDAMYWYRQDPGQGLRLIYYSQIVNDFQKGDIAEGYSVSREKKESFPLTVTSAQKNPTAFYLCASTARGNTIYFGEGSWLTVV.

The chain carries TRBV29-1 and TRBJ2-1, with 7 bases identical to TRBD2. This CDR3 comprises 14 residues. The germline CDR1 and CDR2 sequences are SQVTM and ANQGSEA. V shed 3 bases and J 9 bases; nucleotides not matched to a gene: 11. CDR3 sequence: CSVEGGDLDSEQFF. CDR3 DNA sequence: TGCAGCGTTGAGGGAGGGGATCTTGATAGTGAGCAGTTCTTC.

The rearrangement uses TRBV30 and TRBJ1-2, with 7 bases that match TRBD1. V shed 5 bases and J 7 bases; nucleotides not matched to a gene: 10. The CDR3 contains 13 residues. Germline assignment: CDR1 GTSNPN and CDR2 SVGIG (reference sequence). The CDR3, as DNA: TGTGCCTGGTCCACAGGGGAGCTTGGTGGCTACACCTTC. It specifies CAWSTGELGGYTF.

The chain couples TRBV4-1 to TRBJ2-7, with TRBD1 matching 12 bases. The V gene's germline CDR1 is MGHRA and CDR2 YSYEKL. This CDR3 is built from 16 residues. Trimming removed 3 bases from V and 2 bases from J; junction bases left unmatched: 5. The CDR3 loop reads CASSQGDRGRPYEQYF. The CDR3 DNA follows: TGCGCCAGCAGCCAGGGGGACAGGGGGCGCCCCTACGAGCAGTACTTC.

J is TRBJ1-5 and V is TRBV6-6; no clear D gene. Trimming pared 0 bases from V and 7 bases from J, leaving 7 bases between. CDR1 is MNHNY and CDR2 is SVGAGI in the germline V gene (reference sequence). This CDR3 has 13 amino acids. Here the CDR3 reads CASSYSSRQPQHF. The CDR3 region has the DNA TGTGCCAGCAGTTACTCGAGCAGGCAGCCCCAGCATTTT.

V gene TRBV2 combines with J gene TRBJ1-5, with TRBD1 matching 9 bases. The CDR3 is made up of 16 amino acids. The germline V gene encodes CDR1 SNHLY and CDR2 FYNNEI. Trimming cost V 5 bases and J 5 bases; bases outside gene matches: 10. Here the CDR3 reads CASSRPGTGSDQPQHF. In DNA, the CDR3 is TGTGCCAGCAGTCGTCCCGGGACAGGGAGCGATCAGCCCCAGCATTTT.

CDR3 nucleotides: TGTGCCAGCATGGTTAGTAGCGCACAAGAGACCCAGTACTTC. Amino acid sequence: CASMVSSAQETQYF. The V and J genes are TRBV6-6 and TRBJ2-5, with D possibly being TRBD2 (5 bases). The CDR3 has 14 residues. V dropped 7 bases and J dropped 2 bases, with 14 bases sitting between them. CDR1 MNHNY and CDR2 SVGAGI come from the germline V gene (reference sequence).

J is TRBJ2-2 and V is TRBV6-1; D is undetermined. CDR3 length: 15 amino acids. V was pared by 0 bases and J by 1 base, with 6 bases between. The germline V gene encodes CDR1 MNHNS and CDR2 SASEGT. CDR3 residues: CASSEAEQNTGELFF. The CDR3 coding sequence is TGTGCCAGCAGTGAAGCAGAGCAGAACACCGGGGAGCTGTTTTTT.

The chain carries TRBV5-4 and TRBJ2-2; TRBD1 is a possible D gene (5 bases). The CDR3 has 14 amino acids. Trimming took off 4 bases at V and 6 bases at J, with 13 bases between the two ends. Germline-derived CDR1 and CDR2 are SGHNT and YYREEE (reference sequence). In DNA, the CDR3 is TGTGCCAGCAGCCCGTCTTGGGGCGCCGGGGAGCTGTTTTTT. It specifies CASSPSWGAGELFF.

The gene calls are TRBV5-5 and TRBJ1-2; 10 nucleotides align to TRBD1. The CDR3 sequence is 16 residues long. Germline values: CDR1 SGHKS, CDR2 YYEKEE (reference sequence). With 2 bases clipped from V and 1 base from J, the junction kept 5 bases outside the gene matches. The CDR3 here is CASSFRGTGVNYGYTF. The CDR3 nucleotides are TGTGCCAGCAGCTTTAGGGGGACAGGGGTTAACTATGGCTACACCTTC.

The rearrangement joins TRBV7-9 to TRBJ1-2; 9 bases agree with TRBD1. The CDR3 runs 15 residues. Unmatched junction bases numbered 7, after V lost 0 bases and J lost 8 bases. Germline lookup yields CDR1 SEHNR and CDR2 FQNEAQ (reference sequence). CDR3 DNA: TGTGCCAGCAGCTTAGCGGGGGGACAGGGAAGCGGCTACACCTTC. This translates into CASSLAGGQGSGYTF. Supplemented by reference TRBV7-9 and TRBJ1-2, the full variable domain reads DTGVSQNPRHKITKRGQNVTFRCDPISEHNRLYWYRQTLGQGPEFLTYFQNEAQLEKSRLLSDRFSAERPKGSFSTLEIQRTEQGDSAMYLCASSLAGGQGSGYTFGSGTRLTVV.

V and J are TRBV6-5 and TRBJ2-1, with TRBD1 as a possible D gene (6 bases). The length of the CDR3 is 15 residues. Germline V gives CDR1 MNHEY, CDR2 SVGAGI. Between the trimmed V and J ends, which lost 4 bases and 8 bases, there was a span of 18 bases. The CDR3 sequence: CASSLDSMSSYEQFF. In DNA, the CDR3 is TGTGCCAGCAGTTTGGACAGCATGTCCAGCTATGAGCAGTTCTTC.

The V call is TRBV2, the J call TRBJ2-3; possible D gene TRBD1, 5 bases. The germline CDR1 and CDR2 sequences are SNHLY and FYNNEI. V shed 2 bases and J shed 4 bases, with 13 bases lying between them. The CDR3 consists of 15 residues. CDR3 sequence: CASSERAGRADTQYF. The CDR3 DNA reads TGTGCCAGCAGTGAACGGGCAGGGCGAGCAGATACGCAGTATTTT.